The 7 T cell receptor beta chains listed next were all sequenced from one sample in a study of response to subunit inactivated influenza vaccine. TCRdb analysed the RT-PCR reads with MiXCR anew, one entry per CDR3 protein. The sample includes 250,000 to 350,000 distinct CDR3 sequences, around 20% of them seen just once. The sample in question was PBMCs from blood, obtained 21 months after vaccination. The receptors shown here come from a man aged 50 to 69 who received an inactivated influenza vaccine.

V and J are TRBV29-1 and TRBJ2-5; 7 nucleotides match TRBD1. Germline values: CDR1 SQVTM, CDR2 ANQGSEA. Unmatched junction bases numbered 9, after V lost 6 bases and J lost 5 bases. The CDR3 runs to 13 residues. CDR3 sequence reads: CSVPLTGPETQYF. CDR3 DNA: TGCAGCGTCCCTTTGACAGGGCCCGAGACCCAGTACTTC.

This clonotype turned up a few times. This rearrangement joins TRBV28 to TRBJ1-5; D is unclear. This CDR3 comprises 13 residues. V was cut by 2 bases and J by 5 bases, with 7 bases left in between. Germline V CDR1 and CDR2: MDHEN, SYDVKM. The CDR3 sequence: CASSLVLDQPQHF. As DNA, the CDR3 is TGTGCCAGCAGTTTAGTCCTGGATCAGCCCCAGCATTTT.

This clonotype came up many times. The chain recombines TRBV20-1 with TRBJ1-5, with 8 positions matching TRBD1. The ends lost 4 bases at V and 4 bases at J; junction bases unmatched: 15. Germline loops: CDR1 DFQATT, CDR2 SNEGSKA (reference sequence). CDR3 length: 17 residues. Here the CDR3 reads CSAKPARTGRGNQPQHF. CDR3 bases: TGCAGTGCTAAACCCGCGAGGACAGGGAGGGGAAATCAGCCCCAGCATTTT.

V and J are TRBV6-5 and TRBJ2-2; D perhaps matches TRBD2 (6 bases). CDR3 length equals 17 residues. Germline values: CDR1 MNHEY, CDR2 SVGAGI. V dropped 2 bases and J dropped 4 bases, with 17 bases sitting between them. For the CDR3, the DNA is TGTGCCAGCAGTTACACTAGCCTTCCTTTGGGCACCGGGGAGCTGTTTTTT. It codes for CASSYTSLPLGTGELFF.

The rearrangement joins TRBV5-1 to TRBJ2-7, with 10 bases aligning to TRBD2. The J segment lost 3 bases and the V segment lost 4 bases, leaving 7 bases of the junction unmatched. The CDR3 is 15 amino acids. Germline-derived CDR1 and CDR2 are SGHRS and YFSETQ. The CDR3 coding sequence is TGCGCCAGCAGCCCGGTAGGACTAGCGGTCTACGAGCAGTACTTC. Protein: CASSPVGLAVYEQYF.

The chain has TRBV6-1 and TRBJ2-7; D unresolved. The ends were cut back, 6 bases at V and 0 bases at J, with 12 bases in the middle. The CDR3 runs to 14 residues. CDR1 and CDR2 from the germline V gene are MNHNS and SASEGT. The CDR3: CASSQTPFSYEQYF. CDR3 coding DNA: TGTGCCAGCAGCCAGACACCTTTCTCCTACGAGCAGTACTTC.

The gene calls are TRBV6-1 and TRBJ1-2; 7 nucleotides line up with TRBD1. The CDR3 has 14 residues. Germline-derived CDR1 and CDR2 are MNHNS and SASEGT. The V segment lost 3 bases and the J segment 8 bases; nucleotides outside the gene matches: 9. DNA for the CDR3: TGTGCCAGCAGTGAGGACAGGCCTAGTCGGGGCTACACCTTC. Its protein product is CASSEDRPSRGYTF.